This T cell receptor (beta chain) emerged from a study of cytomegalovirus exposure and HLA in healthy donors (dated by TCRdb to the late 2010s). Background for the entire study: In an earlier analysis of some 550 of the donors, 250 to 300 Gb of sequence data and 100 million or so unique TCR beta sequences from 150 million to 200 million T cells were reported. About 300 gigabases of sequencing data and approximately 84 million unique TCR sequences were included in an early release covering over 600 HLA-typed donors. Among the roughly 430 genotyped donors, about 85% belonged to the genetic ancestry cluster associated with self-reported Caucasian donors. The aim of the study was to test whether cataloging public T cell receptors could identify signatures of past pathogen exposure. The study profiled the T cell repertoires of under 700 subjects by immunosequencing and related them to cytomegalovirus serostatus. Along with the approximately 620-subject first cohort, a separate validation cohort of 120 different subjects was used. The study combined high-throughput TCR immunosequencing, statistical association of individual TCRs with disease status, and machine learning to predict cytomegalovirus infection status. A later analysis re-analyzed previously published TCR beta repertoires from 666 donors and added high-resolution HLA genotyping to study TCR occurrence patterns. In the later analysis, no new phenotypic data were used to find candidate immune exposures; instead, reliance was placed on TCR beta sequences and their occurrence across donors. In an earlier analysis of 587 of the donors, high-throughput TCR beta sequencing was used to judge whether each TCR beta V gene segment behaved as functional or pseudogenic. Donor age, sex, ethnicity and CMV serostatus were collected together with the repertoire data. Genome-wide SNP genotypes for about 60% of the roughly 670 donors were used in a later genetic analysis, which treated that subset as a discovery cohort. Every repertoire in the discovery cohort had been generated on one and the same sequencing platform. Both class I and class II loci were covered by HLA typing, at four-digit resolution. The number of donors typed differed by locus, with roughly 620-630 for A, B, C, DRB1 and DQB1, roughly 520 for DQA1, 600 to 610 for DPA1, and about 450 for DPB1. A few DR-DQ haplotypes were handled as single units for association and clustering because linkage in the cohort was strong. On average, around 230,000 unique TCR beta nucleotide sequences were sequenced per donor among several hundred genotyped donors of the cohort, with 15% to 20% of those sequences being non-productive. What the study reported, not specific to this receptor: In an earlier analysis of approximately 590 of the donors, most TCR beta V segments appeared in productive rearrangements about 87% or about 30% of the time, broadly matching IMGT annotations. A later genetic analysis reported fewer N-insertions in productive TCRs among donors in an Asian-associated ancestry cluster than the approximately 670-donor mean. Most CMV-associated TCR beta chains appeared to be HLA-restricted in a later analysis, and the HLA associations seemed to be driven largely by CMV exposure. While some public TCRs were present in many individuals, most TCR sequences turned up only very rarely across donors. Correlated functional status among segregating V segments might be attributable to linkage disequilibrium, but an unknown experimental factor could not be ruled out. Some IMGT-functional V segments, including TRBV6-2 and TRBV6-3, could not be distinguished by the 87-base-pair reads and were therefore excluded. Three of the identified cytomegalovirus-associated TCR beta chains were confirmed in vitro to be specific for cytomegalovirus antigens. Because HLA typing was unavailable for some donors at each locus, only the typed subset was used in association tests. A later genetic analysis associated a missense DCLRE1C variant with V-gene and J-gene trimming of TCR beta chains, and an independent cohort replicated the association. In a later analysis, several top co-occurrence clusters were reported to appear linked to parvovirus B19, influenza, CMV and Epstein-Barr virus. The study listed approximately 150 TCR beta chains as associated with cytomegalovirus. According to a later analysis, TCR association rates differed among HLA loci, with DRB1 alleles showing the most associated TCRs and HLA-C alleles showing the fewest. Strong co-occurrence of HLA alleles, especially DR and DQ, made assigning TCR associations to individual alleles difficult. Because counts were too low, around 17 rarely observed V segments, including chromosome 9 orphons, were left out of the earlier analysis of several hundred of the donors. The classifier was reported to diagnose cytomegalovirus status with high specificity and sensitivity in both the original cohort and the validation cohort. The cohort was sequenced for TCR beta chains only, and without alpha or paired-chain data the features that could be detected were limited. In a later analysis, HLA-associated TCR beta chains showed more clonal expansion and lower generation probabilities than non-associated chains that were equally common. A group of highly shared sequence variants was considered likely to be a technical artifact of the sequencing pipeline. In a later analysis, around 17,000 TCR beta sequences were associated with specific HLA alleles at a false discovery rate of 0.05. According to the authors, the approach could potentially be generalized to other disease states and immunological phenotypes. A further reported finding was that TCR beta sequences accurately predicted the HLA-A and HLA-B alleles for most subjects in the first cohort. Sequencing depth was assumed to be roughly uniform across donors in the presence/absence analyses, though that assumption may not hold. The only immune exposure information available for the cohort was CMV serostatus.

The cohort comprised several hundred healthy bone marrow donors. At the time of sampling, all cohort members were nominally healthy, though unrecorded immune exposures were likely present. The donor was CMV seropositive and was included in the group of 300 or so seropositive cohort members. Each donor provided a peripheral blood sample, and peripheral blood mononuclear cells were used for TCR beta sequencing. The Qiagen DNeasy Blood Extraction Kit was used to extract genomic DNA from the blood cell samples. Points on this clone: Its specific antigen is unknown. No much larger clone is present one base from it, and per-base qualities are unavailable.

Here V drops 6 bases and J drops 5 bases, and the junction holds 6 bases not matched to any gene. In the germline V gene, CDR1 corresponds to SNHLY and CDR2 to FYNNEI. The CDR3 holds 13 amino acids from the cysteine to the phenylalanine. Here the CDR3 DNA is all that survives: 39 bases in frame from base 1. Library preparation used the immunoSEQ multiplex PCR assay. For the multiplex PCR, a mixture combining 60 forward primers for TCR Vbeta segments and 13 reverse primers for TCR Jbeta segments was used. The CDR3 region of rearranged TCR beta genes was amplified from genomic DNA by a multiplex PCR assay. On the Illumina HiSeq System, the amplified TCR beta libraries were sequenced as 87-base-pair reads. The authors' pipeline ran thus. Across the roughly 670 repertoires, a later analysis counted some 80 million unique TCR beta chains, 9.5 million to 13 million of which were shared by at least two donors. A nearest-neighbor algorithm error-corrected the raw reads and collapsed the reads into unique sequences, merging closely related sequences to remove PCR and sequencing errors. CDR3 sequences were aligned to IMGT reference sequences to assign V, D and J gene segments. For a sequence to be retained, a match of at least six nucleotides to both a V gene segment and a J gene segment was required. A rearrangement counted as productive if the CDR3 had no stop codons and remained in frame with V and J, and every other rearrangement counted as non-productive. Following IMGT convention, CDR3 was defined as the stretch from the second conserved V-encoded cysteine up to the conserved J-encoded phenylalanine. The earlier analysis of 587 of the donors excluded sequences that lacked an unambiguous match to a single V gene segment. An earlier analysis of 550 to 650 of the donors classified V segments as functional when productive rearrangements were above 56.7% and as segregating when the standard deviation between donors was above 5%. To diagnose cytomegalovirus status from the catalog of TCR beta chain sequences, a statistical classification framework was built. In a later analysis, TCR nucleotide sequences were compared against IMGT/GENE-DB human TR gene sequences so that V and J genes could be assigned. Using the TCRdist pipeline, a later analysis assigned CDR3 sequences along with most-parsimonious VDJ recombination scenarios. In a later analysis, each TCR beta chain was defined by its CDR3 amino acid sequence together with its V-gene family, and reads lacking a unique V-gene family were excluded. In a later analysis, approximately 640 highly shared, low-generation-probability nucleotide sequences were removed to address suspected cross-contamination and a sequencing artifact. For each public chain, a later analysis derived a clonal expansion index from normalized ranks of inferred template counts within each repertoire. In a later analysis, generation probabilities were computed with a VDJ recombination model fitted to out-of-frame rearrangements, and the resulting probabilities were checked against IGoR. In a later analysis, hypergeometric tests were used to score TCR-TCR, TCR-HLA and TCR-CMV co-occurrence, with a repertoire-size bias correction applied to TCR pairs. In a later analysis, false discovery rates were estimated by permuting HLA or CMV assignments 20 times. In a later analysis, co-occurring TCRs were grouped using DBSCAN, with TCRdist sequence similarity added in when clustering inside HLA-allele-positive subsets. Repertoires with fewer than 30,000 or more than 120,000 public chains were left out of co-occurrence clustering, as were about 5 repertoires with anomalous nucleotide sharing. TCRdb took over this immuneACCESS table, retaining in-frame rearrangements with V and J assigned. Such tables are incomplete; in checked studies, under half of the missing clones stem from an unresolved V gene, and the remainder is unexplained. Clone size and V and J calls were adopted from that table, with D and trimming inferred from the DNA. Present in this sample are about 150,000 clones, around 75% of which were seen just once. The leading ten clones occupy 6% to 8.5% of the sample.

The sequence links TRBV2 to TRBJ2-5; 7 of the junction bases match TRBD2. Sequencing input: PBMCs. The clonotype comes from a man aged 25-45 years in good health and CMV-seropositive. The encoded CDR3 is CASSSGGRETQYF. At the DNA level, the sequence is TGTGCCAGCAGCTCCGGGGGGAGGGAGACCCAGTACTTC. The reference TRBV2 and TRBJ2-5 proteins fill in what lies around the CDR3, so the full variable domain reads EPEVTQTPSHQVTQMGQEVILRCVPISNHLYFYWYRQILGQKVEFLVSFYNNEISEKSEIFDDQFSVERPDGSNFTLKIRSTKLEDSAMYFCASSSGGRETQYFGPGTRLLVL.